This TCR beta chain was documented in a study of cytotoxic CD8 clonotypes in ibrutinib-treated CLL. As for the study in general: 11 relapsed/refractory, roughly 16 treatment-naive; 17 IGHV unmutated. Findings of the study overall: With treatment, public clonotypes, which were uncommon, either contracted or remained stable. Sustained-remission and progressing patients had unequal sampling times.

Depths of 1 in 200,000 to 1 in 1 million T cells were the sequencing target. Sequencing used immunoSEQ multiplex PCR; TCRdb keeps in-frame clones, though not all of them. This table has about 72,000 clones, more than 70% appearing once. The CDR3 length is 15 residues. The V gene's germline CDR1 is ENHRY and CDR2 SYGVKD. The J segment lost 0 bases and the V segment lost 2 bases, leaving 2 bases of the junction unmatched. Details on this clone: Its specificity is unknown.

This receptor was identified in a human donor with chronic lymphocytic leukemia. The source was PBMCs, collected at disease progression, from a patient treated with ibrutinib. The genes are TRBV10-3 and TRBJ2-3; TRBD2 matches 7 bases. In DNA, the CDR3 is TGTGCCATCAGTGAGGCGGGGGATAGCACAGATACGCAGTATTTT. This translates into CAISEAGDSTDTQYF.